This entry lists 27 T cell receptor beta chains sequenced from one sample in a study of tumor and adjacent non-tumor tissue in lung cancer. The template was RNA from unsorted bulk tissue. Distant lung tissue was collected more than 3 cm away from the tumor edge. Three rounds of nested PCR, following a modified ARM-PCR protocol, produced the TCRbeta library. In TCRdb, the multiplex PCR reads were re-called with MiXCR into one record per CDR3 protein. The sample yields approximately 53,000 distinct CDR3 sequences, about 80% seen once. The sequenced sample consisted of distant non-tumor lung tissue. Receptors originate from a woman in her sixties with non-small cell lung cancer.

The V call is TRBV6-6, the J call TRBJ1-6; D unresolved. Germline values: CDR1 MNHNY, CDR2 SVGAGI (reference sequence). V was trimmed by 4 bases and J by 14 bases, leaving 27 bases between them. The CDR3 has 17 amino acids. CDR3 sequence reads: CASSFDEERSYNSTLHF. CDR3 in DNA: TGTGCCAGCAGTTTTGATGAAGAGCGCTCCTATAATTCGACCCTCCACTTT.

There are a few counts of this clonotype. A much larger clonotype is one base distant, so this may be a read error. The genes are TRBV10-1 and TRBJ2-7, with 8 bases matching TRBD1. The V gene's germline CDR1 is WNHNN and CDR2 SYGVQD (reference sequence). CDR3 length equals 10 residues. The CDR3 is CASTGGEHYF. CDR3 nucleotide sequence: TGCGCCAGCACAGGGGGCGAGCATTACTTC.

The J gene is TRBJ2-2, the V gene TRBV24-1; D is unclear. This CDR3 comprises 12 residues. CDR1 is KGHDR and CDR2 is SFDVKD in the germline V gene. V gave up 8 bases and J gave up 1 base, with 4 bases separating them. The CDR3 sequence: CATTWNTGELFF. As DNA, the CDR3 is TGTGCCACCACATGGAACACCGGGGAGCTGTTTTTT.

J is TRBJ2-7 and V is TRBV12-3 or TRBV12-4; D is ambiguous. The CDR3 spans 18 residues. The CDR3 sequence is CVGSILGLYGRDSYEQYF. CDR3 sequence (DNA): TGTGTCGGCAGTATACTCGGTTTATACGGGCGCGACTCCTACGAGCAGTACTTC.

The chain uses TRBV11-2 and TRBJ1-2, with D possibly being TRBD1 (5 bases). This CDR3 region has 13 residues. V was pared by 5 bases and J by 14 bases, with 21 bases between. CDR1 and CDR2 (germline): SGHAT, FQNNGV. The CDR3 spells CASSREGRGGHTF. Written as DNA, the CDR3 is TGTGCCAGCAGCAGGGAGGGGAGGGGAGGCCATACCTTC.

In regard to this clonotype: The CDR3 end shows no conserved phenylalanine or tryptophan, and so a read error is likely. Because the CDR3's place on the DNA is in doubt, the DNA is left out and the CDR3 is given as listed by TCRdb. V is TRBV29-1 and J is TRBJ2-6. The CDR3 comprises 13 residues, both ends counted. The germline V gene has CDR1 SQVTM and CDR2 ANQGSEA. CDR3 protein: CSVVSSGANVQTL.

The sample holds many counts of this clonotype. The V gene is TRBV12-3 or TRBV12-4, the J gene TRBJ1-5; TRBD1 might be the D (5 bases). This CDR3 region has 14 residues. V dropped 6 bases and J dropped 4 bases, with 13 bases sitting between them. CDR3 loop: CASSPLGENQPQHF. In nucleotides, the CDR3 is TGTGCCAGCAGCCCCCTAGGGGAAAATCAGCCCCAGCATTTT.

About this clonotype itself: This likely comes from a read error, as the CDR3 has no conserved phenylalanine or tryptophan at its end. It is unclear where the CDR3 begins or ends on the DNA, so no DNA is shown, and the CDR3 is as TCRdb lists it. V is TRBV6-6 and J is TRBJ1-1; the table's TRBD1 call for D was not verified on the DNA. The CDR3 numbers 15 amino acids, ends counted. The germline gives CDR1 MNHNY, CDR2 SVGAGI (reference sequence). The CDR3 reads CASSNFGTGDTEAFL.

On this clonotype itself: A read error is likely, as this CDR3 ends without the conserved phenylalanine or tryptophan. The chain is built from TRBV27 and TRBJ1-2; D gene uncertain. Trimming stripped 9 bases from V and 1 base from J, with 9 bases between. The CDR3 extends over 12 amino acids. From germline, CDR1 is MNHEY and CDR2 SMNVEV (reference sequence). This CDR3 reads CARGSGNYGYTS. CDR3 sequence (DNA): TGTGCCAGAGGATCCGGTAACTATGGCTACACCTCC.

Concerning this clonotype: At one end, the junction sequence differs from germline, possibly due to a read error. The rearrangement uses TRBV6-7 and TRBJ1-2, with D possibly being TRBD1 (5 bases). TRBV6-7 is an ORF, with its function uncertain. The CDR3 is 12 residues long. CDR3: CASSYDSYGCIF. Here the CDR3 DNA reads TGTGCCAGCAGTTACGACAGCTATGGCTGCATCTTC.

Notes on this clonotype: One end of the junction does not line up with germline, which may come from a read error. The chain joins TRBV24-1 to TRBJ2-2, with D possibly TRBD2 on 5 matching bases. This CDR3 has 14 amino acids. Looked up from germline, CDR1 is KGHDR and CDR2 is SFDVKD. The CDR3 nucleotides read TGTGCCACCAGTGATTCTAGGTCCAACGGGGAGCTCTTTTTT. Protein: CATSDSRSNGELFF.

This clonotype was observed at least ten times. V gene TRBV13 combines with J gene TRBJ1-2, with unresolved D. Germline-derived CDR1 and CDR2 are PRHDT and FYEKMQ (reference sequence). Trimming shortened V by 5 bases and J by 1 base, and 23 bases separated the two germline ends. CDR3 length: 18 amino acids. For the CDR3, the DNA is TGTGCCAGCAGCCCCGAAAGGAGACACAACACGTTTAACTATGGCTACACCTTC. Translated: CASSPERRHNTFNYGYTF.

This clonotype showed up just once. A clone one base away is much larger, so this may be a read error. This rearrangement joins TRBV20-1 to TRBJ1-5; weak D call: TRBD1 (5 bases). Germline loops: CDR1 DFQATT, CDR2 SNEGSKA (reference sequence). The CDR3 totals 14 residues. The germline V and J ends were trimmed by 2 bases and 6 bases, with 14 bases remaining between them. DNA for the CDR3: TGCAGTGCTAGATCCGAGGGGTGGGGTCAGCCCCAGCATTTT. It translates to CSARSEGWGQPQHF.

A word on this clonotype: Compared with germline, one end of the junction differs, possibly owing to a read error. V and J are TRBV14 and TRBJ1-6; D gene uncertain. This CDR3 is 15 amino acids long. Per germline, CDR1 SGHDN and CDR2 FVKESK. DNA for the CDR3: TGTGCCAGCAGCCAAATGTTGCAGGCCGTTGCAGTTCTCCAATTT. Its translation is CASSQMLQAVAVLQF.

Regarding this clonotype: One junction end disagrees with the germline gene, perhaps due to a read error. This rearrangement joins TRBV7-9 to TRBJ1-1; 7 nucleotides agree with TRBD1. The CDR3 consists of 13 residues. Germline V CDR1 and CDR2: SEHNR, FQNEAQ (reference sequence). CDR3 nucleotides: TGTGCCTGCAGCTTCCAGGACAGGCCGAAAGCTTTCTTT. This encodes CACSFQDRPKAFF.

As regards this clonotype: A read error may account for a junction end that differs from germline. V and J are TRBV11-3 and TRBJ2-3; 7 nucleotides agree with TRBD2. The CDR3 is 18 amino acids. Germline CDR1 reads SGHNT; CDR2 reads YENEEA. CDR3 DNA: TGTGCCAGTAGCTTAGATCAGGATGGCGGGAGCACCACAGATACGCAGTATTTT. This encodes CASSLDQDGGSTTDTQYF.

The rearrangement uses TRBV6-2 or TRBV6-3 and TRBJ1-1, with D perhaps TRBD1 (6 bases). The length of the CDR3 is 12 residues. V was trimmed by 5 bases and J by 14 bases, leaving 18 bases between them. From germline, CDR1 is MNHEY and CDR2 SVGEGT. CDR3 loop: CASSIEPGDAFF. The CDR3 nucleotides read TGTGCCAGCAGTATAGAACCAGGGGATGCCTTCTTT.

On this clonotype itself: This clone may be a read error of a much larger clone one base away. V and J are TRBV20-1 and TRBJ2-7, with D possibly matching TRBD2 (6 bases). Per germline, CDR1 DFQATT and CDR2 SNEGSKA (reference sequence). This CDR3 has 13 residues. This CDR3 reads CSTSGLWGGEQYF. The CDR3 DNA sequence: TGCAGTACTAGTGGGCTCTGGGGAGGCGAGCAGTACTTC.

In the case of this clonotype: In this CDR3 the conserved last residue, phenylalanine or tryptophan, is missing, so a read error is likely. The V and J genes are TRBV20-1 and TRBJ1-1; possible D gene TRBD1, 5 bases. This CDR3 is 13 amino acids long. Germline V lookup: CDR1 DFQATT, CDR2 SNEGSKA (reference sequence). This chain's CDR3 is CSTRDQGGTEAFL. The CDR3 bases are TGCAGTACTAGGGACCAGGGCGGGACTGAAGCTTTCTTA.

Regarding this clonotype: A read error may account for a junction end that differs from germline. The J gene is TRBJ2-5, the V gene TRBV12-3 or TRBV12-4; a possible D gene is TRBD2 (6 bases). CDR3 size: 13 residues. This CDR3 is CASNLGGQETQYF. CDR3 coding DNA: TGTGCAAGCAATCTGGGAGGACAAGAGACCCAGTACTTC.

This clonotype was seen repeatedly, ten times or more. V is TRBV12-3 or TRBV12-4 and J is TRBJ2-3, with TRBD2 matching over 7 bases. V dropped 6 bases and J dropped 2; count of bases not matched to a gene: 8. The CDR3 extends over 15 amino acids. The CDR3 is CASSRRGRDTDTQYF. CDR3 nucleotide sequence: TGTGCCAGCAGCCGACGGGGGAGGGACACAGATACGCAGTATTTT.

To note about this clonotype: A read error may account for a junction end that differs from germline. V and J are TRBV11-2 and TRBJ1-1; perhaps TRBD1 as D (5 bases). CDR1 and CDR2 (germline): SGHAT, FQNNGV. CDR3 length equals 16 residues. The CDR3 region has the DNA TGTGCCAGGAGCTTAGGCTCAAGGGGTAAGAACACTGAAGCTTTCTTT. The encoded protein is CARSLGSRGKNTEAFF.

This clonotype was recorded once. Here the CDR3 DNA reads TGTGCCAGCAGCCTGGATGGGACCTCTACCTATGGCTACACCTTC. It translates to CASSLDGTSTYGYTF. The rearrangement links TRBV4-2 to TRBJ1-2; D perhaps matches TRBD1 (5 bases). CDR1 and CDR2 (germline): LGHNA, YNFKEQ. The CDR3 sequence is 15 residues long. The V gene lost 4 bases and the J gene lost 4 bases, with 16 bases spanning the gap.

V gene TRBV11-3 combines with J gene TRBJ2-7; perhaps TRBD1 as D (6 bases). The CDR3 has 15 amino acids. Germline loops: CDR1 SGHNT, CDR2 YENEEA. V was cut by 2 bases and J by 10 bases, with 21 bases left in between. CDR3 sequence reads: CASSLQAGVSYKQYF. CDR3 DNA sequence: TGTGCCAGCAGCTTACAGGCAGGGGTCTCCTACAAACAGTACTTC.

Notes on this clonotype: Likely a read error: the CDR3 ends without its conserved phenylalanine or tryptophan. This chain links TRBV4-1 with TRBJ1-1, with TRBD1 matching 9 bases. The CDR3 has 14 amino acids. CDR1 and CDR2 (germline): MGHRA, YSYEKL. V was clipped by 6 bases and J by 7 bases; unmatched bases: 9. CDR3 nucleotides: TGCGCCAGCAGTCACACACAGGGGGCTAATGAAGCTTTCTCT. Protein sequence: CASSHTQGANEAFS.

As concerns this clonotype: A read error is likely, as this CDR3 ends without the conserved phenylalanine or tryptophan. The chain links TRBV29-1 to TRBJ2-7; a possible D gene is TRBD1 (5 bases). Germline CDR1 is SQVTM and CDR2 is ANQGSEA. Trimming pared 5 bases from V and 5 bases from J, leaving 13 bases between. This CDR3 is built from 12 residues. CDR3 loop: CSVQGFSHEQYC. In DNA, the CDR3 is TGCAGCGTTCAGGGTTTTAGTCACGAGCAGTACTGC.

About this clonotype: The junction does not match germline at one end; this may be a read error. The rearrangement links TRBV4-3 to TRBJ2-3, with D hard to call. CDR1 and CDR2 (germline): LGHNA, YSLEER. The CDR3 covers 15 residues. CDR3 residues: CASNHEIGGTDTQYF. Here the CDR3 DNA reads TGCGCCAGCAACCACGAGATAGGTGGCACAGATACTCAGTATTTT.